This entry is about one TCR beta chain. Its specificity is unknown. Using immunoSEQ multiplex PCR, the repertoire was profiled, and TCRdb retains in-frame clones only, with some absent. The sample has some 1,600,000 clones; 98% are singletons. The study drew all its donors from Caucasian adults living in Nashville, Tennessee. This specimen comes from a study of shared clonotypes between healthy human individuals. Points from the study as a whole: The naive CD4 repertoires of a few donors were compared, and approximately 4.5% of clonotypes were shared.

The V segment lost 5 bases and the J segment 0 bases; nucleotides outside the gene matches: 3. The CDR3 runs 15 residues. Germline V gene data show CDR1 as SSHAT and CDR2 as FNYEAQ (reference sequence). The TCR was taken from a man aged 30 to 39 in good health. The chain joins TRBV7-7 to TRBJ2-3; TRBD2 agrees at 9 bases. Sequenced sample: naive CD4+ T cells sorted from blood. Described subset: CD45RA+ positively selected. Here the CDR3 DNA reads TGTGCCAGCAGCCAGACTAGCGGAAGCACAGATACGCAGTATTTT. It specifies CASSQTSGSTDTQYF.